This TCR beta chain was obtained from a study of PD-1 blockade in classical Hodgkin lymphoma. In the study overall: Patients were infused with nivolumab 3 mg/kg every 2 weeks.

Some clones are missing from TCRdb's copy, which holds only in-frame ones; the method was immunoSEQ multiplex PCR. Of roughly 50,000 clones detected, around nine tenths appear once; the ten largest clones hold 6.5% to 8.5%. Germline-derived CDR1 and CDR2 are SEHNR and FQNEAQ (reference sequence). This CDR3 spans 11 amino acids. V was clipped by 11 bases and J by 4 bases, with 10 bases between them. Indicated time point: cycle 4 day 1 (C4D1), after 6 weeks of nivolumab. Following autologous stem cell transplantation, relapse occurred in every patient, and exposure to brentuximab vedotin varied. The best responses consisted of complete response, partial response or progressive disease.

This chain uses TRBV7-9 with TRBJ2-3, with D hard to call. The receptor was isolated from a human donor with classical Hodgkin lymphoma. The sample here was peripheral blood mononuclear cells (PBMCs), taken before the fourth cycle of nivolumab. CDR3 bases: TGTGCCCACGAGCCAGCAGATACGCAGTATTTT. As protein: CAHEPADTQYF.